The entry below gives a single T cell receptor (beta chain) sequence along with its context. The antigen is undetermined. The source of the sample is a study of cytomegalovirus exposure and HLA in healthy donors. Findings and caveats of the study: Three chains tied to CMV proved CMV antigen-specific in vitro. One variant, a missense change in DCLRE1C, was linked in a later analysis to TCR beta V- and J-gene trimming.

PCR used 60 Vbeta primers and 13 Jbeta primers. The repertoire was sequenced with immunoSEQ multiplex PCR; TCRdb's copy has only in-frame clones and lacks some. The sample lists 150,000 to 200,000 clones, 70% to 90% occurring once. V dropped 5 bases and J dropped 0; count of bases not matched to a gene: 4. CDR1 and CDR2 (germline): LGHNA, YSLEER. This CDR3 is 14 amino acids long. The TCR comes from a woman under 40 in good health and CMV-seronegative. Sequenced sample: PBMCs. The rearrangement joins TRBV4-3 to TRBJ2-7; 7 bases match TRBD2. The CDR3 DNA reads TGCGCCAGCAGCTCACGGGACTACTCCTACGAGCAGTACTTC. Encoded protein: CASSSRDYSYEQYF.